A single sample gave rise to the 23 T cell receptor beta chains below, sequenced in a study of blood T cell repertoires in COVID-19. Clones were read by immunoSEQ multiplex PCR, and TCRdb kept only the in-frame ones, dropping some. The table has 650,000 to 800,000 clones, over 80% seen once. The sample taken for sequencing was peripheral blood. The origin of the receptors is a woman aged 18-30 years with acute or convalescent COVID-19.

CDR3 DNA: TGTGCCAGCAAGGACACCGCAACTAATGAAAAACTGTTTTTT. Residues: CASKDTATNEKLFF. V is TRBV6-5 and J is TRBJ1-4; D is possibly TRBD1 (5 bases). In germline, CDR1 is MNHEY, CDR2 SVGAGI. V was pared by 7 bases and J by 0 bases, with 9 bases between. The CDR3 spans 14 residues.

The chain links TRBV5-1 to TRBJ1-1; 8 bases are a match to TRBD1. Germline lookup yields CDR1 SGHRS and CDR2 YFSETQ. The CDR3 spans 15 residues. Trimming at V came to 5 bases and at J to 1 base, leaving 7 bases not matched to a gene. This CDR3 is CASRVPGQANTEAFF. CDR3 coding DNA: TGCGCCAGCAGGGTCCCGGGACAGGCGAACACTGAAGCTTTCTTT.

The V call is TRBV3-1 (or the pseudogene TRBV3-2), the J call TRBJ2-1; no clear D. The CDR3 sequence is 15 residues long. V lost 2 bases and J lost 8, with 16 bases in between. Germline CDR1 and CDR2: LGHDT and YNNKEL (reference sequence). The DNA of the CDR3 is TGTGCCAGCAGCCAATCTGGGCAGGTCAGCCATGAGCAGTTCTTC. Protein: CASSQSGQVSHEQFF.

This clone was recorded a few times. The rearrangement links TRBV7-9 to TRBJ1-1; tentatively, D is TRBD1 (6 bases). V lost 7 bases and J lost 4, with 16 bases in between. Germline CDR1 reads SEHNR; CDR2 reads FQNEAQ (reference sequence). The CDR3 extends over 14 amino acids. CDR3: CASTRDKSRTEAFF. CDR3 nucleotides: TGTGCCAGCACCCGGGACAAGTCTCGCACTGAAGCTTTCTTT.

For the CDR3, the DNA is TGTGCTAGCGAGCGTGTCAACTACGAGCAGTACTTC. It encodes CASERVNYEQYF. The genes are TRBV6-5 and TRBJ2-7; a possible D gene is TRBD2 (5 bases). This CDR3 has 12 residues. The germline V gene has CDR1 MNHEY and CDR2 SVGAGI.

This chain links TRBV18 with TRBJ2-5; possible D gene TRBD1, 5 bases. Per germline, CDR1 KGHSH and CDR2 LQKENI. The CDR3 has 16 residues. The ends were cut back, 6 bases at V and 4 bases at J, with 21 bases in the middle. CDR3 coding DNA: TGTGCCAGCTCCACCGACAGCGTCCTTGTAATAGAGACCCAGTACTTC. Residues: CASSTDSVLVIETQYF.

The V and J genes are TRBV5-6 and TRBJ2-7; D possibly corresponds to TRBD1 (7 bases). The germline CDR1 and CDR2 sequences are SGHDT and YYEEEE. V lost 3 bases, J lost 4 bases, and 11 bases lay in between. The CDR3 consists of 13 residues. The CDR3 here is CASSSQGRYEQYF. CDR3 nucleotides: TGTGCCAGCAGCTCACAGGGGAGGTACGAGCAGTACTTC.

V gene TRBV6-2 or TRBV6-3 combines with J gene TRBJ2-2, with D possibly matching TRBD1 (6 bases). Germline V gene sequence: CDR1 MNHEY, CDR2 SVGEGT. Trimming pared 5 bases from V and 1 base from J, leaving 14 bases between. The CDR3 contains 16 residues. The CDR3 sequence: CASSLLGQLNTGELFF. The CDR3 DNA reads TGTGCCAGCAGTCTCCTCGGACAGCTGAACACCGGGGAGCTGTTTTTT.

This chain joins TRBV3-1 (or the pseudogene TRBV3-2) and TRBJ1-3; 8 positions match TRBD1. V was pared by 1 base and J by 4 bases, with 9 bases of the junction left unmatched. This CDR3 has 17 amino acids. Germline CDR1 reads LGHDT; CDR2 reads YNNKEL (reference sequence). In nucleotides, the CDR3 is TGTGCCAGCAGCCAAGTAACAGGGGGAAGTGTAGGAAACACCATATATTTT. Translating it yields CASSQVTGGSVGNTIYF.

The genes are TRBV24-1 and TRBJ2-2, with D unresolved. Germline V gives CDR1 KGHDR, CDR2 SFDVKD. The CDR3 runs 15 residues. V lost 1 base, J lost 4 bases, and 9 bases lay in between. CDR3 residues: CATSDFSESTGELFF. CDR3 DNA sequence: TGTGCCACCAGTGATTTCTCAGAATCCACCGGGGAGCTGTTTTTT.

The chain uses TRBV4-2 and TRBJ1-2; 8 bases are shared with TRBD1. V was clipped by 4 bases and J by 2 bases; unmatched bases: 9. The CDR3 covers 16 residues. CDR1 and CDR2 (germline): LGHNA, YNFKEQ. The DNA for the CDR3 is TGTGCCAGCAGCCCTCAGACAGGGGACCTCAACTATGGCTACACCTTC. It is translated as CASSPQTGDLNYGYTF.

This chain uses TRBV7-8 with TRBJ2-5; TRBD2 agrees at 11 bases. Germline lookup yields CDR1 SGHVS and CDR2 FQNEAQ. This CDR3 has 17 residues. After removal of 1 base from V and 5 bases from J, the junction contained 9 bases not matched to a gene. The CDR3 region has the DNA TGTGCCAGCAGCTTAGATTGGCGGACTAGCGGGTATGAGACCCAGTACTTC. Protein product: CASSLDWRTSGYETQYF.

The rearrangement links TRBV2 to TRBJ2-1, with TRBD1 matching over 9 bases. After removal of 6 bases from V and 7 bases from J, the junction contained 10 bases not matched to a gene. Germline lookup yields CDR1 SNHLY and CDR2 FYNNEI. The CDR3 extends over 15 amino acids. CDR3 sequence (DNA): TGTGCCAGCAGGCCCGGGACAGGGATTGGGAATGAGCAGTTCTTC. Protein product: CASRPGTGIGNEQFF.

The chain has TRBV5-1 and TRBJ1-6, with D unclear. With 5 bases removed from V and 11 bases from J, the gap between germline ends came to 26 bases. The CDR3 length is 17 residues. CDR1 SGHRS and CDR2 YFSETQ come from the germline V gene. CDR3 residues: CASSRFGGFGETAPLHF. The CDR3, as DNA: TGCGCCAGCAGTCGATTTGGAGGGTTTGGGGAAACGGCACCCCTCCACTTT.

The chain is built from TRBV28 and TRBJ1-1, with 8 nucleotides matching TRBD1. CDR3 length equals 14 residues. V was clipped by 6 bases and J by 5 bases; unmatched bases: 8. Germline V lookup: CDR1 MDHEN, CDR2 SYDVKM. The CDR3 sequence: CASSKDRGGTEAFF. CDR3 DNA: TGTGCCAGCAGCAAAGACAGGGGCGGGACTGAAGCTTTCTTT. Looking up the rest from reference TRBV28 and TRBJ1-1 gives the full variable domain: DVKVTQSSRYLVKRTGEKVFLECVQDMDHENMFWYRQDPGLGLRLIYFSYDVKMKEKGDIPEGYSVSREKKERFSLILESASTNQTSMYLCASSKDRGGTEAFFGQGTRLTVV.

The CDR3 coding sequence is TGTGCCAGCACGCGGGGAGTAGGAGACACTGAAGCTTTCTTT. Amino acid sequence: CASTRGVGDTEAFF. This chain joins TRBV6-5 and TRBJ1-1; D gene ambiguous. The CDR3 spans 14 residues. Germline CDR1 is MNHEY and CDR2 is SVGAGI. Trimming shortened V by 7 bases and J by 3 bases, and 15 bases separated the two germline ends.

J is TRBJ2-3 and V is TRBV7-2, with a weak D call TRBD2 (6 bases). V lost 4 bases and J lost 6, with 11 bases in between. The CDR3 consists of 13 residues. Germline lookup yields CDR1 SGHTA and CDR2 FQGNSA. The chain's CDR3 is CASSSRTSDTQYF. CDR3 sequence (DNA): TGTGCCAGCAGCTCCCGTACTAGCGATACGCAGTATTTT.

The chain is built from TRBV3-1 (or the pseudogene TRBV3-2) and TRBJ1-1; D unclear. Germline CDR1 is LGHDT and CDR2 is YNNKEL (reference sequence). V was clipped by 4 bases and J by 6 bases, with 12 bases between them. The CDR3 sequence is 13 residues long. The CDR3 protein is CASSPRPGSEAFF. CDR3 sequence (DNA): TGTGCCAGCAGCCCGCGTCCAGGATCTGAAGCTTTCTTT.

This clone showed up just once. This sequence joins TRBV12-3 or TRBV12-4 and TRBJ1-4; 9 bases align to TRBD1. This CDR3 has 13 amino acids. V dropped 5 bases and J dropped 10; count of bases not matched to a gene: 5. The DNA of the CDR3 is TGTGCCAGCAGTCTGGGACAGGGCGGAAAACTGTTTTTT. Its translation: CASSLGQGGKLFF.

CDR3 in amino acids: CASSYRGNIQYF. For the CDR3, the DNA is TGTGCCAGCAGTTACCGGGGAAACATTCAGTACTTC. The gene calls are TRBV6-2 or TRBV6-3 and TRBJ2-4; D is possibly TRBD2 (5 bases). Trimming stripped 2 bases from V and 6 bases from J, with 5 bases between. Germline assignment: CDR1 MNHEY and CDR2 SVGEGT. The CDR3 is made up of 12 amino acids.

V and J are TRBV6-1 and TRBJ2-2; D remains ambiguous. V lost 0 bases and J lost 5, with 7 bases in between. This CDR3 spans 14 amino acids. Germline V gene sequence: CDR1 MNHNS, CDR2 SASEGT. Here the CDR3 DNA reads TGTGCCAGCAGTGAAGCGAGTGTTACCGGGGAGCTGTTTTTT. Encoded protein: CASSEASVTGELFF.

This chain joins TRBV3-1 (or the pseudogene TRBV3-2) and TRBJ2-2; TRBD2 aligns across 8 bases. CDR3 size: 15 residues. Trimming at V came to 4 bases and at J to 3 bases, leaving 4 bases not matched to a gene. Germline CDR1 reads LGHDT; CDR2 reads YNNKEL (reference sequence). The CDR3 sequence is CASSLGRGDTGELFF. The CDR3 DNA reads TGTGCCAGCAGCCTAGGGCGGGGGGACACCGGGGAGCTGTTTTTT.

This clone was observed a single time. The chain is built from TRBV5-8 and TRBJ1-1; TRBD1 agrees at 8 bases. The junction had 18 bases not matched to a gene; V was cut back by 3 bases and J by 2 bases. The CDR3 is 19 residues long. In germline, CDR1 is SGHTS, CDR2 YDEGEE. CDR3 amino acids: CASSSRDRMSGTENTEAFF. The CDR3 DNA follows: TGTGCCAGCAGCTCCCGGGACAGGATGTCCGGGACCGAAAACACTGAAGCTTTCTTT. The full variable domain, with the rest looked up from reference TRBV5-8 and TRBJ1-1, is EAGVTQSPTHLIKTRGQQATLRCSPISGHTSVYWYQQALGLGLQFLLWYDEGEERNRGNFPPRFSGRQFPNYSSELNVNALELEDSALYLCASSSRDRMSGTENTEAFFGQGTRLTVV.